The 5 T cell receptor beta chains below come from one sample, sequenced in a study of T-cell reconstitution after alpha-beta-depleted transplantation in children. TCRbeta library construction was performed incorporating unique molecular identifiers. TCRdb re-analysed the PCR reads in MiXCR, keeping a single row per CDR3 protein. The sample holds 600,000 to 800,000 distinct CDR3 sequences; under 15% are singletons and the top ten take about 0.77%. Source: PBMCs, taken before TCRalphabeta/CD19-depleted stem cell transplant. These TCRs come from a girl aged 2-15 years with congenital amegakaryocytic thrombocytopenia, due to receive a stem cell transplant.

The chain uses TRBV30 and TRBJ2-7; D assignment may be TRBD1 or TRBD2 (5 bases each). This CDR3 spans 15 amino acids. Germline CDR1 is GTSNPN and CDR2 is SVGIG (reference sequence). V shed 3 bases and J shed 0 bases, with 15 bases lying between them. The CDR3 nucleotides are TGTGCCTGGAGACCCGGGACGGCCAGCTCCTACGAGCAGTACTTC. Translated: CAWRPGTASSYEQYF.

This clonotype has a count of ten or more. The CDR3 region is CASSLSRDVVSDTQYF. The CDR3 DNA sequence: TGCGCCAGCAGCTTGTCGCGCGACGTTGTTTCAGATACGCAGTATTTT. This chain joins TRBV5-1 and TRBJ2-3; D is uncertain. Germline V gene lookup returns CDR1 SGHRS and CDR2 YFSETQ. Trimming stripped 1 base from V and 4 bases from J, with 16 bases between. The CDR3 is made up of 16 amino acids.

This clonotype occurred many times. The CDR3, as DNA: TGTGCCAGCAGCTTAGTTGGGGGGATATACAATGAGCAGTTCTTC. Protein product: CASSLVGGIYNEQFF. The chain combines TRBV7-6 with TRBJ2-1; TRBD2 is a possible D gene (6 bases). V lost 1 base to trimming and J lost 4 bases, with 11 bases between them. The CDR3 is made up of 15 amino acids. Looked up from germline, CDR1 is SGHVS and CDR2 is FNYEAQ. The whole variable domain, filled in from reference TRBV7-6 and TRBJ2-1, reads GAGVSQSPRYKVTKRGQDVALRCDPISGHVSLYWYRQALGQGPEFLTYFNYEAQQDKSGLPNDRFSAERPEGSISTLTIQRTEQRDSAMYRCASSLVGGIYNEQFFGPGTRLTVL.

This clonotype has more than one count but fewer than ten. J is TRBJ2-5 and V is TRBV29-1, with 7 positions matching TRBD2. The germline gives CDR1 SQVTM, CDR2 ANQGSEA. V trimming: 7 bases; J trimming: 5 bases; junction bases outside the gene matches: 10. CDR3 length: 13 amino acids. CDR3 sequence reads: CSAEGGRFETQYF. Here the CDR3 DNA reads TGCAGCGCGGAGGGAGGGAGGTTCGAGACCCAGTACTTC.

J is TRBJ2-3 and V is TRBV5-1; a weak D match, TRBD2 (7 bases). V was shortened by 0 bases and J by 5 bases, with 13 bases between the two germline ends. The CDR3 runs to 15 residues. Germline CDR1 and CDR2: SGHRS and YFSETQ. As DNA, the CDR3 is TGCGCCAGCAGCTTGGGGCCAGGGGAGGGAGATACGCAGTATTTT. Its translation is CASSLGPGEGDTQYF.